This T cell receptor (beta chain) appears in the sequencing data of a study of cytomegalovirus exposure and HLA in healthy donors. About this clone itself: Its matching antigen is unknown.

The CDR3 length is 13 residues. Per the germline V gene, CDR1 is SGHDN and CDR2 is FVKESK. With 2 bases removed from V and 4 bases from J, the gap between germline ends came to 9 bases. Study results and limitations: Some 150 TCR beta chains were listed as cytomegalovirus-associated.

Measured with immunoSEQ multiplex PCR; TCRdb has only the in-frame clones, and not every one. Of 190,000 or so clones listed, about 80% are singletons. The chain uses TRBV14 and TRBJ2-7; tentatively, D is TRBD1 (5 bases). This clonotype was sampled from a woman aged 18-35 years in good health and CMV-seropositive. Sequencing was carried out using PBMCs. As DNA, the CDR3 is TGTGCCAGCAGCCAAAACAGGCATTACGAGCAGTACTTC. Amino acid sequence: CASSQNRHYEQYF.